Described below is a single T cell receptor beta chain sequence and its context. The age range of participants was 18 to 89 years, with residence in about two dozen US areas. Participants reported their clinical history, and cohort assignment relied on those reports. This record belongs to a study of blood T cell repertoires in COVID-19. The CDR3 loop spans 11 amino acids. Germline values: CDR1 ENHRY, CDR2 SYGVKD. The protocol was immunoSEQ multiplex PCR, while the TCRdb copy is restricted to in-frame clones and leaves out a portion. The repertoire has 200,000 to 250,000 clones, approximately 80% of them found once; the top ten carry approximately 16%.

This TCR derives from a man aged 35 to 55 who had recovered from COVID-19. This chain uses TRBV10-3 with TRBJ1-2; D call uncertain. The sequenced material came from PBMCs or T cells enriched from blood (not recorded which). The CDR3 nucleotides read TGTGCGTCCTCGGAGGGCTATGGCTACACCTTC. This translates into CASSEGYGYTF.